The rows below give T cell receptor beta chains drawn from one sample of a study of shared clonotypes between healthy human individuals. Repertoires were generated with immunoSEQ multiplex PCR, while TCRdb's copy carries only in-frame clones and drops some. Of roughly 640,000 clones in the sample, under 80% are singletons; the top ten hold 1.5% to 2%. The sequencing sample was made of memory CD4+ T cells sorted from blood. These receptors all stem from a woman in her 30s in good health. Both conserved end residues are part of each CDR3. The order of the fields is clone size, V gene, J gene, D gene, CDR3 DNA, CDR3 protein. D genes are given only for firm matches. The size of a clone is reported for some rows only, either as once, few or many, or as a class for expanded clones.

clone_size: NA; v_call: TRBV28; j_call: TRBJ1-1; d_call: NA; cdr3_nt: TGTGCCAGCATCGTAAGGTCTGAAGCTTTCTTT; cdr3_aa: CASIVRSEAFF
clone_size: NA; v_call: TRBV5-8; j_call: TRBJ2-4; d_call: NA; cdr3_nt: TGTGCCAGCAGCCCAGGGAGGTTAGGGCTTTACTTC; cdr3_aa: CASSPGRLGLYF
clone_size: NA; v_call: TRBV27; j_call: TRBJ1-5; d_call: NA; cdr3_nt: TGTGCCAGCAGTTGGACAGTTAATCAGCCCCAGCATTTT; cdr3_aa: CASSWTVNQPQHF
clone_size: NA; v_call: TRBV28; j_call: TRBJ2-7; d_call: TRBD1; cdr3_nt: TGTGCCAGCAGCCCCTCAGGGGCCGGGACAGGGCTACACGAGCAGTACTTC; cdr3_aa: CASSPSGAGTGLHEQYF
clone_size: NA; v_call: TRBV5-1; j_call: TRBJ2-7; d_call: NA; cdr3_nt: TGCGCCAGCAGCTTGGGACAGCGTGGTCTCGAGCAGTACTTC; cdr3_aa: CASSLGQRGLEQYF
clone_size: NA; v_call: TRBV27; j_call: TRBJ2-5; d_call: TRBD2; cdr3_nt: TGTGCCAGCAGTCTAAGACTAGCGGGGGAGACCCAGTACTTC; cdr3_aa: CASSLRLAGETQYF
clone_size: NA; v_call: TRBV5-1; j_call: TRBJ1-1; d_call: NA; cdr3_nt: TGCGCCAGCAGCTTGTCCCCAAGCACTGAAGCTTTCTTT; cdr3_aa: CASSLSPSTEAFF
clone_size: once; v_call: TRBV7-8; j_call: TRBJ1-2; d_call: TRBD1; cdr3_nt: TGTGCCAGCAGTTTTCCGGGACAGTTCCCTTTGATGGATAAAAACTATGGCTACACCTTC; cdr3_aa: CASSFPGQFPLMDKNYGYTF
clone_size: NA; v_call: TRBV28; j_call: TRBJ2-1; d_call: TRBD1; cdr3_nt: TGTGCCAGCAGTTTGTCGCCGGGACAGCCATACAATGAGCAGTTCTTC; cdr3_aa: CASSLSPGQPYNEQFF
clone_size: NA; v_call: TRBV14; j_call: TRBJ2-7; d_call: TRBD2; cdr3_nt: TGTGCCAGCAGCCAAGGACTAGCGGGAGGGCTCGAGCAGTACTTC; cdr3_aa: CASSQGLAGGLEQYF
clone_size: NA; v_call: TRBV27; j_call: TRBJ2-5; d_call: TRBD1; cdr3_nt: TGTGCCAGCAGTCCTCGGGACAGGGGGCGTGAGACCCAGTACTTC; cdr3_aa: CASSPRDRGRETQYF
clone_size: few; v_call: TRBV18; j_call: TRBJ2-1; d_call: TRBD2; cdr3_nt: TGTGCCAGCTCACAGCCCGCGGGGGGCTGGGATGAGCAGTTCTTC; cdr3_aa: CASSQPAGGWDEQFF
clone_size: NA; v_call: TRBV7-9; j_call: TRBJ2-6; d_call: NA; cdr3_nt: TGTGCCAGCAGCTTAGTATCCGGGAGCCCCTCTGGGGCCAACGTCCTGACTTTC; cdr3_aa: CASSLVSGSPSGANVLTF
clone_size: NA; v_call: TRBV25-1; j_call: TRBJ2-3; d_call: NA; cdr3_nt: TGTGCCAGCAGATCCGCCAGGGATAGCACAGATACGCAGTATTTT; cdr3_aa: CASRSARDSTDTQYF
clone_size: once; v_call: TRBV2; j_call: TRBJ1-2; d_call: NA; cdr3_nt: TGTGCCAGCAGTGAAAGGACCCGTGTGGTTGGCGGCTACACCTTC; cdr3_aa: CASSERTRVVGGYTF
clone_size: NA; v_call: TRBV4-2; j_call: TRBJ1-2; d_call: NA; cdr3_nt: TGTGCCAGCAGCGCTCGGGACTCCGAGAGCTATGGCTACACCTTC; cdr3_aa: CASSARDSESYGYTF
clone_size: many; v_call: TRBV5-1; j_call: TRBJ2-5; d_call: TRBD1; cdr3_nt: TGCGCCAGCAGCTTGACAGGGGAGAGGGAGACCCAGTACTTC; cdr3_aa: CASSLTGERETQYF
clone_size: NA; v_call: TRBV5-5; j_call: TRBJ2-7; d_call: NA; cdr3_nt: TGTGCCAGCAGCTTGGGGCCGTTTTACGAGCAGTACTTC; cdr3_aa: CASSLGPFYEQYF
clone_size: once; v_call: TRBV10-3; j_call: TRBJ1-5; d_call: NA; cdr3_nt: TGTGCCATCGCCACGGGATATGGGGTCAATCAGCCCCAGCATTTT; cdr3_aa: CAIATGYGVNQPQHF
clone_size: NA; v_call: TRBV11-3; j_call: TRBJ2-1; d_call: TRBD2; cdr3_nt: TGTGCCAGCAGCTTAGATGGGACTAGCGGTTCCTACAATGAGCAGTTCTTC; cdr3_aa: CASSLDGTSGSYNEQFF
clone_size: NA; v_call: TRBV5-3; j_call: TRBJ1-2; d_call: NA; cdr3_nt: TGTGCCAGAAGCTTATTCTCTACAGGGATCCTCCCTATGGGAGGCTACACCTTC; cdr3_aa: CARSLFSTGILPMGGYTF
clone_size: NA; v_call: TRBV4-1; j_call: TRBJ2-1; d_call: NA; cdr3_nt: TGCGCCAGCAGCCCCGGGTGGAACAATGAGCAGTTCTTC; cdr3_aa: CASSPGWNNEQFF
clone_size: NA; v_call: TRBV19; j_call: TRBJ2-7; d_call: NA; cdr3_nt: TGTGCCAGTAGTCCCGGGGATCTAAGGTCCTACGAGCAGTACTTC; cdr3_aa: CASSPGDLRSYEQYF
clone_size: NA; v_call: TRBV5-6; j_call: TRBJ1-1; d_call: NA; cdr3_nt: TGTGCCAGCAGCGGCTGGGGCAGGGGATTTGGTAACACTGAAGCTTTCTTT; cdr3_aa: CASSGWGRGFGNTEAFF
clone_size: few; v_call: TRBV6-1; j_call: TRBJ2-5; d_call: NA; cdr3_nt: TGTGCCAGCAGTGAGGCAGGGAGGGAGACCCAGTACTTC; cdr3_aa: CASSEAGRETQYF
clone_size: NA; v_call: TRBV5-1; j_call: TRBJ2-6; d_call: TRBD1; cdr3_nt: TGCGCCAGTAGTACAGGGGCTGGGGCCAACGTCCTGACTTTC; cdr3_aa: CASSTGAGANVLTF
clone_size: many; v_call: TRBV5-1; j_call: TRBJ2-4; d_call: TRBD1; cdr3_nt: TGCGCCAGCAGCCGAGGGGGCTTACAGGATTCGAACATTCAGTACTTC; cdr3_aa: CASSRGGLQDSNIQYF
clone_size: NA; v_call: TRBV15; j_call: TRBJ2-1; d_call: TRBD2; cdr3_nt: TGTGCCACCAGCAGAGATCCAGCGGGAGGGCCTGGTGAGCAGTTCTTC; cdr3_aa: CATSRDPAGGPGEQFF
clone_size: NA; v_call: TRBV23-1; j_call: TRBJ2-7; d_call: NA; cdr3_nt: TGCGCCAGCAGTCATGGCTGGGTACACGAGCAGTACTTC; cdr3_aa: CASSHGWVHEQYF
clone_size: NA; v_call: TRBV13; j_call: TRBJ1-5; d_call: NA; cdr3_nt: TGTGCCAGCAGCCTACGGGCGGAAGCTGGTCAGCCCCAGCATTTT; cdr3_aa: CASSLRAEAGQPQHF
clone_size: few; v_call: TRBV19; j_call: TRBJ2-7; d_call: TRBD1; cdr3_nt: TGTGCCAGTAGCCCGACAGGGGGCGCGTCCTACGAGCAGTACTTC; cdr3_aa: CASSPTGGASYEQYF
clone_size: NA; v_call: TRBV19; j_call: TRBJ2-1; d_call: TRBD2; cdr3_nt: TGTGCCAGTAGTTCCGGGACTACCCACAATGAGCAGTTCTTC; cdr3_aa: CASSSGTTHNEQFF
clone_size: NA; v_call: TRBV29-1; j_call: TRBJ1-4; d_call: NA; cdr3_nt: TGCAGCGTTGGGGGGGTCACCAATGAAAAACTGTTTTTT; cdr3_aa: CSVGGVTNEKLFF
clone_size: NA; v_call: TRBV28; j_call: TRBJ1-4; d_call: TRBD1; cdr3_nt: TGTGCCAGCAGTTCCCCCGGGACAGGAGATGAAAAACTGTTTTTT; cdr3_aa: CASSSPGTGDEKLFF
clone_size: NA; v_call: TRBV19; j_call: TRBJ1-1; d_call: TRBD1; cdr3_nt: TGTGCCAGTAGATGGGACAGTCAGAACACTGAAGCTTTCTTT; cdr3_aa: CASRWDSQNTEAFF
clone_size: NA; v_call: TRBV7-7; j_call: TRBJ2-2; d_call: NA; cdr3_nt: TGTGCCAGCAGCTTCCGACTAGGGGGCGGGGAGCTGTTTTTT; cdr3_aa: CASSFRLGGGELFF
clone_size: NA; v_call: TRBV7-9; j_call: TRBJ1-4; d_call: TRBD1; cdr3_nt: TGTGCCAGCAGCCAAAAAGGACAGGATGAAAAACTGTTTTTT; cdr3_aa: CASSQKGQDEKLFF
clone_size: NA; v_call: TRBV7-8; j_call: TRBJ2-6; d_call: TRBD1; cdr3_nt: TGTGCCAGCAGCCCGGGACAGGTGCTCTCTGGGGCCAACGTCCTGACTTTC; cdr3_aa: CASSPGQVLSGANVLTF
clone_size: NA; v_call: TRBV11-2; j_call: TRBJ1-4; d_call: NA; cdr3_nt: TGTGCCAGCAGACCCGGTTGGGGGCAGGAAAAACTGTTTTTT; cdr3_aa: CASRPGWGQEKLFF
clone_size: NA; v_call: TRBV7-3; j_call: TRBJ2-2; d_call: TRBD2; cdr3_nt: TGTGCCAGCAGACTAGCGGGGTCGAACACCGGGGAGCTGTTTTTT; cdr3_aa: CASRLAGSNTGELFF
clone_size: NA; v_call: TRBV12-5; j_call: TRBJ2-3; d_call: TRBD1; cdr3_nt: TGTGCTAGTGGTTTGGCATCAAAGACAGGGACCCACCAAGATACGCAGTATTTT; cdr3_aa: CASGLASKTGTHQDTQYF
clone_size: NA; v_call: TRBV2; j_call: TRBJ1-6; d_call: TRBD1; cdr3_nt: TGTGCCAGCAGCCAGGGGGGGCTCCACTTT; cdr3_aa: CASSQGGLHF
clone_size: NA; v_call: TRBV6-5; j_call: TRBJ2-3; d_call: NA; cdr3_nt: TGTGCCAGCAGTTACCGGGACCGACTATCGGATACGCAGTATTTT; cdr3_aa: CASSYRDRLSDTQYF
clone_size: NA; v_call: TRBV5-1; j_call: TRBJ2-1; d_call: NA; cdr3_nt: TGCGCCAGCAGCTTCAGTCTACTAGCCGGTGGAAATGAGCAGTTCTTC; cdr3_aa: CASSFSLLAGGNEQFF
clone_size: NA; v_call: TRBV19; j_call: TRBJ2-6; d_call: NA; cdr3_nt: TGTGCCAGTAGTATCCGTGGGGCCAACGTCCTGACTTTC; cdr3_aa: CASSIRGANVLTF
clone_size: NA; v_call: TRBV5-1; j_call: TRBJ1-4; d_call: TRBD1; cdr3_nt: TGCGCCAGCAGCCTGACAGGGGGCGCGGCGGCTAATGAAAAACTGTTTTTT; cdr3_aa: CASSLTGGAAANEKLFF
clone_size: NA; v_call: TRBV19; j_call: TRBJ2-1; d_call: TRBD1; cdr3_nt: TGTGCCAGTAGTAGATCGGACAGGGCTGGGGATGAGCAGTTCTTC; cdr3_aa: CASSRSDRAGDEQFF
clone_size: many; v_call: TRBV6-6; j_call: TRBJ1-4; d_call: TRBD1; cdr3_nt: TGTGCCAGCAGTTATCCGGGACAGGGGGGTGAAAAACTGTTTTTT; cdr3_aa: CASSYPGQGGEKLFF
clone_size: once; v_call: TRBV6-1; j_call: TRBJ1-5; d_call: NA; cdr3_nt: TGTGCCAGCAGTCCGCGCAGGGCAGGCAATCAGCCCCAGCATTTT; cdr3_aa: CASSPRRAGNQPQHF
clone_size: NA; v_call: TRBV28; j_call: TRBJ1-2; d_call: TRBD1; cdr3_nt: TGTGCCAGCAGTTATGGCCTTATGGGACAGGGGGCTTATGGCTACACCTTC; cdr3_aa: CASSYGLMGQGAYGYTF
clone_size: NA; v_call: TRBV5-1; j_call: TRBJ1-1; d_call: NA; cdr3_nt: TGCGCCAGCAGCTCACAGGGTTCGAACACTGAAGCTTTCTTT; cdr3_aa: CASSSQGSNTEAFF
clone_size: NA; v_call: TRBV2; j_call: TRBJ1-2; d_call: TRBD1; cdr3_nt: TGTGCCAGCAGTCATGGAGGGGACAGGGGCAGTGGCTACACCTTC; cdr3_aa: CASSHGGDRGSGYTF
clone_size: NA; v_call: TRBV6-1; j_call: TRBJ1-1; d_call: NA; cdr3_nt: TGTGCCAGCAGTGAATTTTTGCGGACAGTGAACACTGAAGCTTTCTTT; cdr3_aa: CASSEFLRTVNTEAFF